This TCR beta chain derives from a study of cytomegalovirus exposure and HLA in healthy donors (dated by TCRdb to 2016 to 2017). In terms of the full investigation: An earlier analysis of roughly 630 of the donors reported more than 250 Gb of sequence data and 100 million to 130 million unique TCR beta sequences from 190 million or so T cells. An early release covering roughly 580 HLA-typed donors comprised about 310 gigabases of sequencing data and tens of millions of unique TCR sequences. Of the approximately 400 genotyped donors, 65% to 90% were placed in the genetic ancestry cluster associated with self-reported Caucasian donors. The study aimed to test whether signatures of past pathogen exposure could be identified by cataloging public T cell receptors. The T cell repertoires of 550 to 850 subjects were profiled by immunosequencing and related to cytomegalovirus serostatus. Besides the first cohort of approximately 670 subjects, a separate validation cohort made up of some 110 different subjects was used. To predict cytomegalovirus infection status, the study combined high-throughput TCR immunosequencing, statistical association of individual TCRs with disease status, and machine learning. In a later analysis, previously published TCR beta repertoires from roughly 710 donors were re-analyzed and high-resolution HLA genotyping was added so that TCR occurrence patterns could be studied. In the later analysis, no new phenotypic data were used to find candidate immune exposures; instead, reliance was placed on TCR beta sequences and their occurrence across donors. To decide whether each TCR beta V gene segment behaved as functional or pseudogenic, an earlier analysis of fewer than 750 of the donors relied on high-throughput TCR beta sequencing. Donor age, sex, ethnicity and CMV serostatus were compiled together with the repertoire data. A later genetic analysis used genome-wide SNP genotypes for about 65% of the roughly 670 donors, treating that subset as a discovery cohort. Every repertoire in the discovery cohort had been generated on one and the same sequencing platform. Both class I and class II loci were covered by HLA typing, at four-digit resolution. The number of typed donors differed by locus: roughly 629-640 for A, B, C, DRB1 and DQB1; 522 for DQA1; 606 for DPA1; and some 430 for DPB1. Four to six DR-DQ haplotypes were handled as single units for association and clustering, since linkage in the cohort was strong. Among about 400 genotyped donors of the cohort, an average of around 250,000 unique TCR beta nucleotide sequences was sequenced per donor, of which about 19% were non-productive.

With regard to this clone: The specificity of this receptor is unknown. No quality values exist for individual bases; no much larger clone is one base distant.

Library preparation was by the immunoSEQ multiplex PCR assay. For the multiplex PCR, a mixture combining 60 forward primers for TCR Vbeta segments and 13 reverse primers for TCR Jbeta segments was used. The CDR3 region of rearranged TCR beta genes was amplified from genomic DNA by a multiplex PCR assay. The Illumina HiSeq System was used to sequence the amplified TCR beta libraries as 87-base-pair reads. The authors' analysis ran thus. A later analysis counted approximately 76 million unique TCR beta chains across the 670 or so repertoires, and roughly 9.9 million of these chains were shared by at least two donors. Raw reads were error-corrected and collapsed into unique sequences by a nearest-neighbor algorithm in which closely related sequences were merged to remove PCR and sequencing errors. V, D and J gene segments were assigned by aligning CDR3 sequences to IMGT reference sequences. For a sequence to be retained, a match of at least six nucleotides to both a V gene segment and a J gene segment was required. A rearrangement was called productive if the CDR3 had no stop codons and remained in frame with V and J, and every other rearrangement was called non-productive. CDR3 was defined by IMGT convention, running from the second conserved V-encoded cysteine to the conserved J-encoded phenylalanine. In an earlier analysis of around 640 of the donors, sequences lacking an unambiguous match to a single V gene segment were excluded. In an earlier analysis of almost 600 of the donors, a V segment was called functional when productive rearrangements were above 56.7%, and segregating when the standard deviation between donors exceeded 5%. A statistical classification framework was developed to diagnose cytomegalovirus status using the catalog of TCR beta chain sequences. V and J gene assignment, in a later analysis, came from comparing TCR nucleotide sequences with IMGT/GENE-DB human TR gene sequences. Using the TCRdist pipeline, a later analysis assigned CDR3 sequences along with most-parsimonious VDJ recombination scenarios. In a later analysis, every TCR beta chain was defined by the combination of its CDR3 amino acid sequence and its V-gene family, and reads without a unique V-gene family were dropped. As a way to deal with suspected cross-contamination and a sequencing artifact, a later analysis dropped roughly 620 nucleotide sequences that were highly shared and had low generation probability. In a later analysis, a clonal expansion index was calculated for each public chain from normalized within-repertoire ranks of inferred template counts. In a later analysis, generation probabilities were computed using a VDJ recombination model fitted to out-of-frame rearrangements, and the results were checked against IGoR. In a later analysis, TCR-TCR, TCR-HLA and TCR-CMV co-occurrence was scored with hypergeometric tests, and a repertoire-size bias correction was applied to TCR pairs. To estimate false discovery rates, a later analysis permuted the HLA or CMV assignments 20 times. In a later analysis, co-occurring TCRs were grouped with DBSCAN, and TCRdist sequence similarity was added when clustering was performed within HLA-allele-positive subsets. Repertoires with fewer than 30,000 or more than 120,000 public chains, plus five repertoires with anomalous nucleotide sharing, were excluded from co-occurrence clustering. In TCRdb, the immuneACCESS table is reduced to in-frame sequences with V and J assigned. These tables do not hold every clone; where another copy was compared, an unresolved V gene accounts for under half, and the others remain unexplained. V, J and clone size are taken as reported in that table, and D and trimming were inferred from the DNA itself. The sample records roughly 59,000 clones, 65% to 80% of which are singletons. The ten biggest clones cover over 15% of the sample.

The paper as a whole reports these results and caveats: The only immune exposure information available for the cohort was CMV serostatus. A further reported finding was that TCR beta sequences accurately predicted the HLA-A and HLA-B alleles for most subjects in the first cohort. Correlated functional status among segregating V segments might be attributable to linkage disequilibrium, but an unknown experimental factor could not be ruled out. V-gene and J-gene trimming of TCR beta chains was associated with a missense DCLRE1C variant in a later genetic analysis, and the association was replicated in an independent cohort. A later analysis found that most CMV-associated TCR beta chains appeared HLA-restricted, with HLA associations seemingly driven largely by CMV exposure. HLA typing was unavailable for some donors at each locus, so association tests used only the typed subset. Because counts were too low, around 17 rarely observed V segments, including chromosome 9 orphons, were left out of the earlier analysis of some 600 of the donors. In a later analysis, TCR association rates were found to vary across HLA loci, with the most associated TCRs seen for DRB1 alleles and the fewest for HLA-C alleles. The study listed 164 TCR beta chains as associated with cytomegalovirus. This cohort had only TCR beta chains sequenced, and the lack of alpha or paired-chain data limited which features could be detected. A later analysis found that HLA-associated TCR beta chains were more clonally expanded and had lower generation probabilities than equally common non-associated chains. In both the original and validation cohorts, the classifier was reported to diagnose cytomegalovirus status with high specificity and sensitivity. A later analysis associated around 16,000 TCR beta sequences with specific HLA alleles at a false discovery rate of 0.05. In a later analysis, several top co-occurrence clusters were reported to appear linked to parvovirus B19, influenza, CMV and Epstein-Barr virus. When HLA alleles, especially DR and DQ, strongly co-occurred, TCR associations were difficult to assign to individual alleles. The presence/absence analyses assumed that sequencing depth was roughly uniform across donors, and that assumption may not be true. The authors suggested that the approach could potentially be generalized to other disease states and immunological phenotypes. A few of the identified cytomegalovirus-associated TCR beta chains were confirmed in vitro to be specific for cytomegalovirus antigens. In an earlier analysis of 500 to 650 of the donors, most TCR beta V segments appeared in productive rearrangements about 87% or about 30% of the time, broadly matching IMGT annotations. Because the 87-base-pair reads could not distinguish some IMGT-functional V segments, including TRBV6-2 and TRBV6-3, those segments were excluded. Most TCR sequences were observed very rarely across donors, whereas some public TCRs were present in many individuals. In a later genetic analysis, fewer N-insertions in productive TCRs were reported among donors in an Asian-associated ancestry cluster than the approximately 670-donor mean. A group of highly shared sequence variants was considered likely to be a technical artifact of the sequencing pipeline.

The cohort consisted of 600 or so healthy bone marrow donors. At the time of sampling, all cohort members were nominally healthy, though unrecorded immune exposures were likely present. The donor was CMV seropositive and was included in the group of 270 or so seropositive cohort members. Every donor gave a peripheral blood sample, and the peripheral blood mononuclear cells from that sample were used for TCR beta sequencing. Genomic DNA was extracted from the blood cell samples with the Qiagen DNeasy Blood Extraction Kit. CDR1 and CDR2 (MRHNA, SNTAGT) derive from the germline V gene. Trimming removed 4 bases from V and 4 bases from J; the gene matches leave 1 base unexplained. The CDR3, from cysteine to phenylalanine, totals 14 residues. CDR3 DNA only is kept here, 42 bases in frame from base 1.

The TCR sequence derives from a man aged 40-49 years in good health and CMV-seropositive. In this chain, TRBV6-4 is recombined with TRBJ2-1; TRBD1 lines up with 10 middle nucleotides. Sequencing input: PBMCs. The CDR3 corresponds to CASSGTGGYNEQFF. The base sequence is TGTGCCAGCAGTGGGACAGGGGGTTACAATGAGCAGTTCTTC.